Shown below are 9 T cell receptor beta chains from a single sample sequenced in a study of cytomegalovirus exposure and HLA in healthy donors. 60 Vbeta and 13 Jbeta primers were used in PCR. TCRdb keeps only in-frame clones here, not all; method: immunoSEQ multiplex PCR. The sample lists roughly 100,000 clones, 83% occurring once. The sequencing input was PBMCs. These receptor sequences come from a man between 40 and 49 years old in good health and CMV-seronegative.

This chain connects TRBV5-1 to TRBJ2-7; 11 positions agree with TRBD2. With 0 bases clipped from V and 4 bases from J, the junction kept 3 bases outside the gene matches. CDR1 SGHRS and CDR2 YFSETQ come from the germline V gene. The CDR3 extends over 15 amino acids. CDR3 sequence (DNA): TGCGCCAGCAGCTTGGATCTAGCGGGGGGTTACGAGCAGTACTTC. This translates into CASSLDLAGGYEQYF.

J is TRBJ2-7 and V is TRBV6-5; weak D call: TRBD2 (6 bases). Trimming pared 2 bases from V and 0 bases from J, leaving 11 bases between. The CDR3 is 15 amino acids. The germline V gene encodes CDR1 MNHEY and CDR2 SVGAGI. CDR3 residues: CASSYPRESSYEQYF. CDR3 sequence (DNA): TGTGCCAGCAGTTACCCCCGGGAGAGCTCCTACGAGCAGTACTTC.

V usage is TRBV4-1 and J usage is TRBJ2-1; tentative D call: TRBD2 (6 bases). Trimming removed 6 bases from V and 4 bases from J, with 10 bases in between. The CDR3 length is 13 residues. CDR1 is MGHRA, CDR2 YSYEKL, per germline. CDR3: CASREGPYNEQFF. The CDR3 DNA reads as TGCGCCAGCAGGGAGGGTCCGTACAATGAGCAGTTCTTC.

This chain links TRBV9 with TRBJ2-5; TRBD2 matches at 10 bases. The germline V gene encodes CDR1 SGDLS and CDR2 YYNGEE. Losses at the gene ends were 0 bases for V and 3 bases for J; bases not matched to a gene: 14. CDR3 length: 19 residues. In nucleotides, the CDR3 is TGTGCCAGCAGCGTAGAAGAAGGTGTAGCGGGGGGCTCTGAAGAGACCCAGTACTTC. Protein sequence: CASSVEEGVAGGSEETQYF.

The chain is built from TRBV13 and TRBJ2-1; 7 nucleotides agree with TRBD2. This CDR3 region has 14 residues. CDR1 PRHDT and CDR2 FYEKMQ come from the germline V gene (reference sequence). Trimming at V came to 5 bases and at J to 7 bases, leaving 8 bases not matched to a gene. Written as DNA, the CDR3 is TGTGCCAGCAGCCCACTGGCGGGGGTTAATGAGCAGTTCTTC. Protein sequence: CASSPLAGVNEQFF.

A few counts support this clone. The chain uses TRBV27 and TRBJ2-1; 9 nucleotides line up with TRBD2. Germline CDR1 is MNHEY and CDR2 is SMNVEV (reference sequence). This CDR3 comprises 15 residues. V shed 6 bases and J 3 bases; nucleotides not matched to a gene: 6. In nucleotides, the CDR3 is TGTGCCAGCAGGGTAGGACTAGCGTTCTACAATGAGCAGTTCTTC. This codes for CASRVGLAFYNEQFF.

J is TRBJ2-2 and V is TRBV5-1, with 9 nucleotides matching TRBD1. CDR3 size: 16 residues. V shed 4 bases, J shed 2 bases, and the junction held 6 bases outside the gene matches. Germline CDR1 SGHRS, CDR2 YFSETQ. DNA of the CDR3: TGCGCCAGCAGCACCACAGGGGGCGCCAACACCGGGGAGCTGTTTTTT. Translating gives CASSTTGGANTGELFF.

The gene calls are TRBV7-9 and TRBJ1-2; a possible D gene is TRBD1 (5 bases). The CDR3 loop spans 15 amino acids. V lost 4 bases and J 5 bases, leaving 17 bases between the germline ends. Per germline, CDR1 SEHNR and CDR2 FQNEAQ (reference sequence). This CDR3 reads CASSSRAREEYGYTF. The CDR3 DNA sequence: TGTGCCAGCAGCTCCAGGGCCCGGGAGGAATATGGCTACACCTTC.

This chain links TRBV11-3 with TRBJ2-1; possibly TRBD2 for D (6 bases). Germline V gene sequence: CDR1 SGHNT, CDR2 YENEEA. Trimming stripped 3 bases from V and 3 bases from J, with 12 bases between. This CDR3 is 15 amino acids long. CDR3 DNA: TGTGCCAGCAGCTTCGGCGGGGACGTCTACAATGAGCAGTTCTTC. Translation: CASSFGGDVYNEQFF.